This TCR beta chain was recorded in a study of beta chain features in type 1 diabetes. Overall study results and limits: PCR might preferentially amplify shorter templates, equally in patients and controls.

Every isolated RNA sample was fully reverse transcribed, so sequencing captured expressed TCRB transcripts. The repertoire was sequenced with immunoSEQ multiplex PCR; TCRdb's copy has only in-frame clones and lacks some. The sample consists of roughly 500,000 clones, roughly 31% of them appearing once. This clone was seen only a few times. The antigen remains undetermined. V trimming: 0 bases; J trimming: 9 bases; junction bases outside the gene matches: 10. The CDR3 loop spans 16 amino acids. Germline values: CDR1 MGHRA, CDR2 YSYEKL. Cell sorting via CD45RO/CCR7/CD25/CD127/CD95/CD27 was performed to obtain CD4+ naive, central memory, regulatory and stem cell-like memory cells.

The material sequenced was naive CD4+ T cells from blood. The clonotype comes from a man younger than 35 in good health. The chain recombines TRBV4-1 with TRBJ1-5; 8 bases agree with TRBD1. CDR3 sequence (DNA): TGCGCCAGCAGCCAAGATCCTCAGACAGGGGCGTCGCCCCAGCATTTT. It codes for CASSQDPQTGASPQHF.